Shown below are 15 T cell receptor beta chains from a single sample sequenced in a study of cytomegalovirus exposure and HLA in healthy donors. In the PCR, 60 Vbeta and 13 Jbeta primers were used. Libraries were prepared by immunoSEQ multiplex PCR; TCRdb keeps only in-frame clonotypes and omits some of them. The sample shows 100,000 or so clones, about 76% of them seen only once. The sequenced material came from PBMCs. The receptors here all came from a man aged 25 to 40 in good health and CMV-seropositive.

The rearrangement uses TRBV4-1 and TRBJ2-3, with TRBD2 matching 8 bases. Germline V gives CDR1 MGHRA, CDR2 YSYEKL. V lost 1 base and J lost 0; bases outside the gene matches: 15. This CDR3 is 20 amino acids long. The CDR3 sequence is CASSQAPTGGGTSSTDTQYF. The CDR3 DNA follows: TGCGCCAGCAGCCAAGCCCCCACTGGCGGGGGGACCTCTAGCACAGATACGCAGTATTTT.

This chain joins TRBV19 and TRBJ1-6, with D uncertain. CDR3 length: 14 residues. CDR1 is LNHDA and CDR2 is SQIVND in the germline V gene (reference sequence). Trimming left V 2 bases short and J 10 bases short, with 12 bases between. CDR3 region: CASSILETGSPLHF. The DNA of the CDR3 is TGTGCCAGTAGTATACTGGAGACGGGGTCACCCCTCCACTTT. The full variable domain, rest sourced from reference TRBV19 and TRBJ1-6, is DGGITQSPKYLFRKEGQNVTLSCEQNLNHDAMYWYRQDPGQGLRLIYYSQIVNDFQKGDIAEGYSVSREKKESFPLTVTSAQKNPTAFYLCASSILETGSPLHFGNGTRLTVT.

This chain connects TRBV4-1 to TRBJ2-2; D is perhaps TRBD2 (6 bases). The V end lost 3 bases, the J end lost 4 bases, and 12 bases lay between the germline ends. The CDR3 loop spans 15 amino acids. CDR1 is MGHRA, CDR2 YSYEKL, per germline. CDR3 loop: CASSQGRGITGELFF. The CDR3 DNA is TGCGCCAGCAGCCAGGGGCGGGGAATCACCGGGGAGCTGTTTTTT.

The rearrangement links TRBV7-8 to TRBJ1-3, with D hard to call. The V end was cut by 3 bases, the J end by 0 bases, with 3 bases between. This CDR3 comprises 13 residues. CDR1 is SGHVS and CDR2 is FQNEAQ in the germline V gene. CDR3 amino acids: CASSFNSGNTIYF. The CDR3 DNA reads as TGTGCCAGCAGCTTCAACTCTGGAAACACCATATATTTT.

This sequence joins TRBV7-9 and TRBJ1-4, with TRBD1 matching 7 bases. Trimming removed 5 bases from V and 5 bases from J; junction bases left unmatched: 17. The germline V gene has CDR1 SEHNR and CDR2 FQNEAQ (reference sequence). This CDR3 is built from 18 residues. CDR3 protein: CASSPSRFPGTENEKLFF. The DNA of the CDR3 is TGTGCCAGCAGCCCTAGTAGGTTTCCCGGGACAGAGAATGAAAAACTGTTTTTT. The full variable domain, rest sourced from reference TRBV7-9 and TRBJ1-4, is DTGVSQNPRHKITKRGQNVTFRCDPISEHNRLYWYRQTLGQGPEFLTYFQNEAQLEKSRLLSDRFSAERPKGSFSTLEIQRTEQGDSAMYLCASSPSRFPGTENEKLFFGSGTQLSVL.

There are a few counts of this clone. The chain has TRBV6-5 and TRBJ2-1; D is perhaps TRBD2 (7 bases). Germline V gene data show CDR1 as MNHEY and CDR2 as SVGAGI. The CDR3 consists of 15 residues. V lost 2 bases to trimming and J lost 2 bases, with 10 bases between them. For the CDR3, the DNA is TGTGCCAGCAGTTACGGGGGGGGCCCCTACAATGAGCAGTTCTTC. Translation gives CASSYGGGPYNEQFF.

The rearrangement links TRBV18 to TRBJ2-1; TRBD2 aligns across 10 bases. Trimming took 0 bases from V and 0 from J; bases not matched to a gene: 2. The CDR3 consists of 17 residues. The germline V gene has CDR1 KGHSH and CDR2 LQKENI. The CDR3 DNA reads TGTGCCAGCTCACCACCCGCTAGCGGGGGCTCCTACAATGAGCAGTTCTTC. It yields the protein CASSPPASGGSYNEQFF.

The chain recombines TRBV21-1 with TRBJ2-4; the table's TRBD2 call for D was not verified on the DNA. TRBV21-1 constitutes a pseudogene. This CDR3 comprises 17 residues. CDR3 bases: TGTGCCAGCAGCAAAGATGGAGGGAACATGACCAAAAACATTCAGTACTTC. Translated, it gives CASSKDGGNMTKNIQYF.

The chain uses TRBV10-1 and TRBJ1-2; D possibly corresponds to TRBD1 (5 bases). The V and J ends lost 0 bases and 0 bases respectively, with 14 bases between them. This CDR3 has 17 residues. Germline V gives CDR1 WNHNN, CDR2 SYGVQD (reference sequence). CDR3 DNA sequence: TGCGCCAGCAGTGAGTCGGGGGACTTCGAGCCTAACTATGGCTACACCTTC. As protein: CASSESGDFEPNYGYTF.

CDR3 nucleotides: TGTGCCAGCAGCTTAGCCGGGACTCAATCAGTCAATGAGCAGTTCTTC. This translates into CASSLAGTQSVNEQFF. The V and J genes are TRBV7-2 and TRBJ2-1; perhaps TRBD2 as D (6 bases). The CDR3 totals 16 residues. Germline V CDR1 and CDR2: SGHTA, FQGNSA. V lost 0 bases and J 6 bases, leaving 15 bases between the germline ends.

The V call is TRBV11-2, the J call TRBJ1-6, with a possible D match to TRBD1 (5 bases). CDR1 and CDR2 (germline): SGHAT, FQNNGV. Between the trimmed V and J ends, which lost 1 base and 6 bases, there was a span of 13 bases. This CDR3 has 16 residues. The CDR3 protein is CASSLVSGGSNSPLHF. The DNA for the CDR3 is TGTGCCAGCAGCTTAGTATCGGGGGGGAGTAATTCACCCCTCCACTTT.

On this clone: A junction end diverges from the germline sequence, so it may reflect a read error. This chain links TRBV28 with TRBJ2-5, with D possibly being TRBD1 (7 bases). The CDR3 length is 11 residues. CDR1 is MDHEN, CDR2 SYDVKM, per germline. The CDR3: CASSLTGERDF. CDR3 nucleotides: TGTGCCAGCAGTCTAACAGGGGAGCGGGACTTC.

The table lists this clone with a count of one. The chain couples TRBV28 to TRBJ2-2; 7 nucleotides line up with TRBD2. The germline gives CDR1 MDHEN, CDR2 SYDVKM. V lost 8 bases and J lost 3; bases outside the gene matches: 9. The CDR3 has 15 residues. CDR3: CASEPGLPYTGELFF. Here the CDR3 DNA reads TGTGCCAGCGAACCGGGACTACCTTACACCGGGGAGCTGTTTTTT.

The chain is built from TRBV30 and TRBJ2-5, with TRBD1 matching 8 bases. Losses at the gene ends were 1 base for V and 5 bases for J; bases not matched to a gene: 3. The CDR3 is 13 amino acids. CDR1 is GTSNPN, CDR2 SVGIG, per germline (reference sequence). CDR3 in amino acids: CAWSGQGTETQYF. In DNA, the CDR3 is TGTGCCTGGAGTGGACAGGGGACGGAGACCCAGTACTTC.

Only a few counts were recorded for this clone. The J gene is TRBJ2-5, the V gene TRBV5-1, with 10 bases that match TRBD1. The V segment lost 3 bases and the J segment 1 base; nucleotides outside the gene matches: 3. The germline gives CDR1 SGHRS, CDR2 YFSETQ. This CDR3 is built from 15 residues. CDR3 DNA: TGCGCCAGCAGCTCCCGGGACAGGGGCCAAGAGACCCAGTACTTC. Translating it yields CASSSRDRGQETQYF.